Following are 14 T cell receptor beta chains from one sample sequenced in a study of blood T cell repertoires in COVID-19. Sequenced by immunoSEQ multiplex PCR; TCRdb stores in-frame clones only, minus some. The sample carries around 250,000 clones, 70% to 85% recorded once. Source material: PBMCs or T cells enriched from blood (not recorded which). Receptors originate from a man aged 35-49 years who had recovered from COVID-19.

The V and J genes are TRBV2 and TRBJ1-5; D possibly corresponds to TRBD1 (6 bases). The CDR3 loop spans 16 amino acids. CDR1 and CDR2 from the germline V gene are SNHLY and FYNNEI. V was pared by 2 bases and J by 2 bases, with 13 bases between. The CDR3 DNA sequence: TGTGCCAGCAGTGAATTGGGGGCACGAGGCAATCAGCCCCAGCATTTT. Protein sequence: CASSELGARGNQPQHF.

The chain recombines TRBV5-1 with TRBJ2-1, with 7 bases that match TRBD2. This CDR3 has 15 amino acids. Trimming took 3 bases from V and 5 from J; bases not matched to a gene: 8. The germline CDR1 and CDR2 sequences are SGHRS and YFSETQ. The CDR3 nucleotides are TGCGCCAGCAGCTGGGGGGGTGGAGAAGACAATGAGCAGTTCTTC. Its translation is CASSWGGGEDNEQFF.

The gene calls are TRBV5-4 and TRBJ2-1; 11 nucleotides line up with TRBD2. There are 15 residues in the CDR3. The V gene end was trimmed by 3 bases and the J gene end by 5 bases; junction bases not matched to a gene: 4. Germline CDR1 reads SGHNT; CDR2 reads YYREEE (reference sequence). The CDR3 coding sequence is TGTGCCAGCAGCTCAGAGACTAGCGGGAACAATGAGCAGTTCTTC. Translation gives CASSSETSGNNEQFF.

This clone was counted only a few times. The chain joins TRBV7-9 to TRBJ2-3, with D maybe TRBD2 (6 bases). V lost 5 bases, J lost 4 bases, and 16 bases lay in between. Germline CDR1 SEHNR, CDR2 FQNEAQ (reference sequence). The CDR3 loop spans 15 amino acids. CDR3 nucleotides: TGTGCCAGCAGCGGTACAACTAGCAGGGCAGATACGCAGTATTTT. It encodes CASSGTTSRADTQYF.

The V call is TRBV5-1, the J call TRBJ1-3, with D tentatively TRBD1 (5 bases). CDR1 SGHRS and CDR2 YFSETQ come from the germline V gene. The CDR3 is made up of 15 amino acids. V was cut by 0 bases and J by 4 bases, with 11 bases left in between. CDR3 amino acids: CASSLDPGIGNTIYF. In nucleotides, the CDR3 is TGCGCCAGCAGCTTGGACCCAGGGATAGGAAACACCATATATTTT. The full variable domain, with the rest looked up from reference TRBV5-1 and TRBJ1-3, is KAGVTQTPRYLIKTRGQQVTLSCSPISGHRSVSWYQQTPGQGLQFLFEYFSETQRNKGNFPGRFSGRQFSNSRSEMNVSTLELGDSALYLCASSLDPGIGNTIYFGEGSWLTVV.

CDR3: CASSQDGFLGNQPQHF. The CDR3 region has the DNA TGCGCCAGCAGCCAAGATGGCTTCCTTGGCAATCAGCCCCAGCATTTT. The chain uses TRBV4-1 and TRBJ1-5, with D unresolved. The germline V gene encodes CDR1 MGHRA and CDR2 YSYEKL. This CDR3 comprises 16 residues. The V end was cut by 0 bases, the J end by 2 bases, with 11 bases between.

On this clone itself: One end of the junction varies from germline; a read error may be responsible. This sequence joins TRBV15 and TRBJ2-1, with D maybe TRBD1 (6 bases). CDR3 size: 23 residues. Per germline, CDR1 LNHNV and CDR2 YYDKDF (reference sequence). The CDR3 coding sequence is TGTGCCACCAGCAGAGATCGGTCCCTGAGACAGCGCCAGGGGCGGACCGTCTACAGTGAGCAGTTCTTC. The encoded protein is CATSRDRSLRQRQGRTVYSEQFF.

The chain couples TRBV15 to TRBJ2-7; 9 bases agree with TRBD1. The CDR3 totals 16 residues. Germline CDR1 reads LNHNV; CDR2 reads YYDKDF (reference sequence). V gave up 1 base and J gave up 3 bases; unmatched junction bases: 7. CDR3 DNA sequence: TGTGCCACCAGCAGAGGCCCCCCGGGACAGGGCTACGAGCAGTACTTC. Its protein product is CATSRGPPGQGYEQYF.

The rearrangement links TRBV28 to TRBJ2-1; D gene unclear. V shed 2 bases and J shed 9 bases, with 8 bases lying between them. Germline V gene sequence: CDR1 MDHEN, CDR2 SYDVKM. The CDR3 extends over 12 amino acids. In DNA, the CDR3 is TGTGCCAGCAGTTTAGTGCGGAGTGAGCAGTTCTTC. Protein product: CASSLVRSEQFF.

The rearrangement links TRBV6-1 to TRBJ1-5; tentative D call: TRBD1 (5 bases). Between the trimmed V and J ends, which lost 2 bases and 11 bases, there was a span of 10 bases. Germline V gene data show CDR1 as MNHNS and CDR2 as SASEGT. CDR3 size: 12 residues. CDR3 sequence (DNA): TGTGCCAGCAGTGAATTTGTACAGGCCCAGCATTTT. As protein: CASSEFVQAQHF.

The chain recombines TRBV6-2 or TRBV6-3 with TRBJ1-6, with TRBD1 identical over 7 bases. With V trimmed by 5 bases and J by 10 bases, 11 bases remained unmatched. Germline V CDR1 and CDR2: MNHEY, SVGEGT. This CDR3 has 15 residues. This CDR3 reads CASSVGGGGRSPLHF. The CDR3 DNA is TGTGCCAGCAGTGTCGGAGGAGGGGGCCGCTCACCCCTCCACTTT.

This clone was picked up many times. The sample holds other DNA sequences that translate to the same CDR3. The chain joins TRBV5-4 to TRBJ2-7; TRBD1 matches 8 bases. Germline loops: CDR1 SGHNT, CDR2 YYREEE (reference sequence). V lost 4 bases and J lost 3; bases outside the gene matches: 6. The CDR3 is made up of 14 amino acids. The CDR3 is CASSRGTGSYEQYF. In DNA, the CDR3 is TGTGCCAGCAGCAGGGGGACAGGCAGCTACGAGCAGTACTTC. The entire variable domain, with the rest obtained from reference TRBV5-4 and TRBJ2-7, is as follows: ETGVTQSPTHLIKTRGQQVTLRCSSQSGHNTVSWYQQALGQGPQFIFQYYREEENGRGNFPPRFSGLQFPNYSSELNVNALELDDSALYLCASSRGTGSYEQYFGPGTRLTVT.

The rearrangement links TRBV30 to TRBJ1-1, with unresolved D. This CDR3 spans 13 amino acids. Germline V gene lookup returns CDR1 GTSNPN and CDR2 SVGIG (reference sequence). V lost 0 bases and J lost 6, with 11 bases in between. The CDR3 is CAWSVRGDPEAFF. The CDR3 nucleotides are TGTGCCTGGAGTGTACGGGGTGATCCTGAAGCTTTCTTT.

This chain uses TRBV3-1 (or the pseudogene TRBV3-2) with TRBJ1-4; D ambiguous. V was shortened by 4 bases and J by 3 bases, with 9 bases between the two germline ends. This CDR3 has 14 residues. Germline values: CDR1 LGHDT, CDR2 YNNKEL (reference sequence). CDR3 amino acids: CASSPGWANEKLFF. The DNA for the CDR3 is TGTGCCAGCAGCCCGGGATGGGCTAATGAAAAACTGTTTTTT.